Listed below are T cell receptor beta chains from one sample, sequenced in a study of blood T cell repertoires in COVID-19. Measured with immunoSEQ multiplex PCR; TCRdb has only the in-frame clones, and not every one. The sample shows hundreds of thousands of clones, roughly nine tenths of them seen only once. The sequencing sample was made of peripheral blood. These receptors all stem from a woman between 45 and 65 years old with COVID-19, enrolled during active disease. The CDR3 runs from the conserved cysteine through the conserved F or W. The order of the fields is clone size, V gene, D gene, J gene, CDR3 protein, CDR3 DNA. The D gene is left open where the match is weak. Clone size is shown for a subset of rows, as once, few, many or a class of expanded clone.

>NA|TRBV6-5|NA|TRBJ1-1
CASSPRDTEAFF
TGTGCCAGCAGCCCCCGGGACACTGAAGCTTTCTTT
>NA|TRBV30|NA|TRBJ1-1
CAWTTGITNTEAFF
TGTGCCTGGACCACGGGAATTACGAACACTGAAGCTTTCTTT
>NA|TRBV25-1|NA|TRBJ2-1
CASSVGGNEQFF
TGTGCCAGCAGTGTAGGCGGGAATGAGCAGTTCTTC
>NA|TRBV29-1|TRBD1|TRBJ1-1
CSLRTGGNTEAFF
TGCAGCCTAAGGACAGGGGGGAACACTGAAGCTTTCTTT
>NA|TRBV7-7|NA|TRBJ2-3
CASSLATGTDTQYF
TGTGCCAGCAGCCTGGCCACCGGCACAGATACGCAGTATTTT
>NA|TRBV19|NA|TRBJ1-5
CASSMTVNQPQHF
TGTGCCAGTAGTATGACTGTCAATCAGCCCCAGCATTTT
>NA|TRBV9|NA|TRBJ1-2
CASSGNGGGYGYTF
TGTGCCAGCAGCGGGAATGGGGGCGGCTATGGCTACACCTTC
>NA|TRBV7-2|TRBD2|TRBJ2-3
CASSAIAGGTDTQYF
TGTGCCAGCAGCGCGATAGCGGGGGGGACAGATACGCAGTATTTT
>NA|TRBV2|TRBD2|TRBJ2-7
CASSAGGDREQYF
TGTGCCAGCAGTGCCGGGGGGGACCGCGAGCAGTACTTC
>once|TRBV3-1/TRBV3-2|TRBD1|TRBJ1-2
CASSLPGQEADYGYTF
TGTGCCAGCAGCCTTCCGGGACAGGAGGCGGACTATGGCTACACCTTC